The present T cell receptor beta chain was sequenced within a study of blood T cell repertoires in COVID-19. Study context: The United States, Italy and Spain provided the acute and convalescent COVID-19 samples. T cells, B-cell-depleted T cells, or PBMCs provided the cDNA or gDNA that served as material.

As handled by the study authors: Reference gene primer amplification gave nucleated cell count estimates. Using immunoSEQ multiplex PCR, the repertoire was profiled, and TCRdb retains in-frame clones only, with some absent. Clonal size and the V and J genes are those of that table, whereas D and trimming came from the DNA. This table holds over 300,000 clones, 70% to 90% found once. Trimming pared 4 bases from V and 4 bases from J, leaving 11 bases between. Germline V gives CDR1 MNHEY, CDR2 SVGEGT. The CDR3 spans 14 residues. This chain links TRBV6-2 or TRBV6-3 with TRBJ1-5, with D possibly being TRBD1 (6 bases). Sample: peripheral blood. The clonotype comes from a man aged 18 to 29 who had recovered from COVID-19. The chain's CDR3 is CASSFGTQNQPQHF. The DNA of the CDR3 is TGTGCCAGCAGTTTCGGGACACAGAATCAGCCCCAGCATTTT.